A selection of T cell receptor beta chains follows, all from one sample in a study of blood T cell repertoires in COVID-19. TCRdb's copy holds only in-frame clones and misses some; the assay was immunoSEQ multiplex PCR. The sample holds 110,000 or so clones, roughly 84% seen once. Source material: peripheral blood. These receptors all stem from a man in his forties with acute or convalescent COVID-19. Both conserved end residues are part of each CDR3. A D gene is named only where the DNA matches it firmly. Not all rows give a size; the values are once, few, many and, for expanded clones, a class.

abundance,v_gene,d_gene,j_gene,CDR3aa,CDR3nt
NA,TRBV6-5,TRBD1,TRBJ1-2,CASSRDRGRDGYTF,TGTGCCAGCAGTCGGGACAGGGGGCGCGATGGCTACACCTTC
NA,TRBV6-7,NA,TRBJ1-1,CASNKWGPEAFF,TGTGCCAGCAACAAGTGGGGGCCCGAAGCTTTCTTT
NA,TRBV12-2,NA,TRBJ1-2,CASRPPDRNYGYTF,TGTGCAAGTCGCCCACCCGACAGAAACTATGGCTACACCTTC
NA,TRBV3-1/TRBV3-2,TRBD2,TRBJ2-1,CASSRTLAGRYNEQFF,TGTGCCAGCAGCCGCACATTAGCGGGACGCTACAATGAGCAGTTCTTC
once,TRBV7-2,NA,TRBJ2-7,CASSLDAGRNYEQYF,TGTGCCAGCAGCTTAGATGCGGGCCGCAATTACGAGCAGTACTTC
NA,TRBV3-1/TRBV3-2,NA,TRBJ2-7,CASSQATGEGGQYF,TGTGCCAGCAGCCAAGCTACCGGGGAAGGGGGGCAGTACTTC
NA,TRBV12-3/TRBV12-4,TRBD1,TRBJ2-7,CASSRIQGQEQYF,TGTGCCAGCAGCCGAATACAGGGGCAGGAGCAGTACTTC
NA,TRBV30,TRBD1,TRBJ2-4,CAWSLDRGNIQYF,TGTGCCTGGAGTCTGGACAGGGGGAACATTCAGTACTTC
NA,TRBV24-1,NA,TRBJ2-5,CATSEPGQQETQYF,TGTGCCACCAGTGAGCCTGGACAGCAAGAGACCCAGTACTTC
NA,TRBV7-8,NA,TRBJ2-4,CASSGTGDIQYF,TGTGCCAGCAGCGGGACGGGGGACATTCAGTACTTC